The text below deals with one TCR beta chain. The CDR3 loop spans 16 amino acids. The germline V and J ends were trimmed by 7 bases and 0 bases, with 16 bases remaining between them. The V gene's germline CDR1 is MNHNS and CDR2 SASEGT. This specimen belongs to a study of T cells in Graves' hyperthyroidism and ophthalmopathy. Amplified TCR beta CDR3 regions came from RNA transcripts. HTBI primers were employed in a first-round RT-PCR of the TCR CDR3. A single record per CDR3 protein comes from TCRdb applying MiXCR to the multiplex PCR reads. The sample carries about 600,000 distinct CDR3 sequences, approximately 15% recorded once.

The clonotype comes from a woman in her late teens or twenties with Graves' ophthalmopathy. Sequenced sample: blood. This chain connects TRBV6-1 to TRBJ2-4; D gene ambiguous. The CDR3 reads CASTRTGNLAKNIQYF. CDR3 nucleotides: TGTGCCAGCACCAGGACGGGTAACCTAGCCAAAAACATTCAGTACTTC.